This TCR beta chain was captured in a study of CD8 T cells in Susac syndrome. Random hexamers served to reverse transcribe roughly 0.45 to 1 ug RNA. Amplification of TCR beta CDR3 spanned 54 Vbeta and 13 Jbeta via immunoSEQ multiplex PCR. TCRdb called the immunoSEQ multiplex PCR reads again in MiXCR, with one record for every CDR3 protein. Here the sample spans 100,000 to 150,000 distinct CDR3 sequences, 80% to 95% being singletons. TCR beta was sequenced from blood CD8+ and CD4+ T cells. TEMRA cells were FACS-enriched, and CD8+ and CD4+ T cells were isolated negatively. CDR1 and CDR2 from the germline V gene are MNHEY and SMNVEV (reference sequence). After removal of 5 bases from V and 5 bases from J, the junction contained 6 bases not matched to a gene. The CDR3 has 15 residues.

The V gene is TRBV27, the J gene TRBJ2-2, with TRBD2 matching over 9 bases. The clonotype originates from a human donor with multiple sclerosis. Specimen: CD8+ T cells from PBMCs. The CDR3 sequence: CASSPRTSETGELFF. The CDR3 coding sequence is TGTGCCAGCAGTCCCAGGACTAGCGAAACCGGGGAGCTGTTTTTT.